The 15 T cell receptor beta chains given below trace back to one sample, sequenced in a study of shared clonotypes between healthy human individuals. Sequencing was performed with immunoSEQ multiplex PCR; in TCRdb, only in-frame clones are kept and a portion is missing. The sample has hundreds of thousands of clones, roughly 77% seen once. The sample comprised PBMCs. Receptors originate from a woman in her thirties or forties in good health. Some clones in this sample may be carry-over from other donors' samples.

This sequence joins TRBV10-3 and TRBJ2-5; a weak D match, TRBD2 (6 bases). CDR1 is ENHRY, CDR2 SYGVKD, per germline. The V gene lost 2 bases and the J gene lost 8 bases, with 9 bases spanning the gap. The length of the CDR3 is 12 residues. The CDR3 protein is CAISEQGTTQYF. For the CDR3, the DNA is TGTGCCATCAGTGAGCAAGGGACTACCCAGTACTTC.

V gene TRBV4-1 combines with J gene TRBJ1-1; D unclear. Trimming removed 2 bases at V and 5 bases at J, with 6 bases between. Germline lookup yields CDR1 MGHRA and CDR2 YSYEKL. The CDR3 contains 12 residues. CDR3 sequence: CASSQFRTEAFF. Written as DNA, the CDR3 is TGCGCCAGCAGCCAATTTCGAACTGAAGCTTTCTTT.

The chain joins TRBV4-2 to TRBJ2-7; 8 bases agree with TRBD1. Germline V gene sequence: CDR1 LGHNA, CDR2 YNFKEQ. CDR3 length: 15 residues. V was clipped by 6 bases and J by 0 bases; unmatched bases: 7. CDR3 DNA sequence: TGTGCCAGCAGGGACCGGGACAGGAGCTCCTACGAGCAGTACTTC. Protein sequence: CASRDRDRSSYEQYF.

The chain combines TRBV6-1 with TRBJ2-1; the match to TRBD2 covers 9 bases. This CDR3 is built from 16 residues. Trimming removed 4 bases from V and 3 bases from J; junction bases left unmatched: 7. Germline CDR1 reads MNHNS; CDR2 reads SASEGT. The CDR3 loop is CASSALGSGSYNEQFF. For the CDR3, the DNA is TGTGCCAGCAGTGCCCTGGGTAGCGGGAGCTACAATGAGCAGTTCTTC.

The V call is TRBV6-6, the J call TRBJ2-5; D gene uncertain. Germline V gene data show CDR1 as MNHNY and CDR2 as SVGAGI (reference sequence). V was pared by 4 bases and J by 2 bases, with 2 bases between. The CDR3 has 11 residues. CDR3 nucleotides: TGTGCCAGCAGTTGGCAAGAGACCCAGTACTTC. Protein product: CASSWQETQYF.

The gene calls are TRBV28 and TRBJ2-7, with 8 bases fitting TRBD2. This CDR3 comprises 15 residues. From germline, CDR1 is MDHEN and CDR2 SYDVKM. The ends lost 4 bases at V and 1 base at J; junction bases unmatched: 6. The DNA of the CDR3 is TGTGCCAGCAGTTCCACCGGGGGGGCGTCCTACGAGCAGTACTTC. It specifies CASSSTGGASYEQYF.

The chain joins TRBV5-6 to TRBJ2-7; TRBD1 matches at 8 bases. V gave up 0 bases and J gave up 2 bases; unmatched junction bases: 4. In germline, CDR1 is SGHDT, CDR2 YYEEEE. This CDR3 has 15 amino acids. The CDR3 region is CASSLAPGQAYEQYF. In DNA form, the CDR3 reads TGTGCCAGCAGCTTGGCCCCGGGACAGGCCTACGAGCAGTACTTC.

This sequence joins TRBV6-5 and TRBJ2-2; D possibly corresponds to TRBD1 (6 bases). Trimming removed 5 bases at V and 3 bases at J, with 13 bases between. Germline assignment: CDR1 MNHEY and CDR2 SVGAGI. The CDR3 runs to 15 residues. The CDR3 is CASSQNRADTGELFF. The CDR3 nucleotides read TGTGCCAGCAGTCAAAACAGGGCGGACACCGGGGAGCTGTTTTTT.

This clone was seen only a few times. The chain joins TRBV25-1 to TRBJ1-1; D is undetermined. Germline V gene lookup returns CDR1 MGHDK and CDR2 SYGVNS. This CDR3 has 13 amino acids. V was cut by 7 bases and J by 1 base, with 10 bases left in between. The CDR3 loop is CASTARRNTEAFF. DNA of the CDR3: TGTGCCAGCACAGCCCGAAGGAACACTGAAGCTTTCTTT.

This chain uses TRBV30 with TRBJ1-4; tentative D call: TRBD1 (6 bases). V was cut by 5 bases and J by 4 bases, with 11 bases left in between. This CDR3 spans 13 amino acids. CDR1 is GTSNPN, CDR2 SVGIG, per germline (reference sequence). CDR3 DNA: TGTGCCTGGGAAGGGGGTTATAATGAAAAACTGTTTTTT. Residues: CAWEGGYNEKLFF.

The J gene is TRBJ2-1, the V gene TRBV29-1, with 7 bases identical to TRBD2. The germline V gene encodes CDR1 SQVTM and CDR2 ANQGSEA. This CDR3 has 15 residues. J was trimmed by 7 bases and V by 4 bases; bases with no gene match: 13. In DNA form, the CDR3 reads TGCAGCGTTGCAACATGGGGAGGGCCGGGGAATGAGCAGTTCTTC. It codes for CSVATWGGPGNEQFF.

The chain recombines TRBV27 with TRBJ2-7; 7 nucleotides line up with TRBD2. This CDR3 has 18 residues. Unmatched junction bases numbered 19, after V lost 2 bases and J lost 6 bases. CDR1 MNHEY and CDR2 SMNVEV come from the germline V gene (reference sequence). The CDR3 nucleotides read TGTGCCAGCAGTTTACTCTTGGGGGGGAGTTCGGCCCCGGGCGAGCAGTACTTC. It encodes CASSLLLGGSSAPGEQYF.

The rearrangement uses TRBV5-1 and TRBJ1-4, with TRBD1 as a possible D gene (5 bases). Between the trimmed V and J ends, which lost 0 bases and 6 bases, there was a span of 9 bases. CDR1 and CDR2 from the germline V gene are SGHRS and YFSETQ. The CDR3 is 14 residues long. CDR3 residues: CASSLGGTDEKLFF. CDR3 bases: TGCGCCAGCAGCTTGGGGGGGACCGATGAAAAACTGTTTTTT.

This rearrangement joins TRBV29-1 to TRBJ2-2, with D possibly TRBD1 on 6 matching bases. V dropped 7 bases and J dropped 4 bases, with 10 bases sitting between them. The V gene's germline CDR1 is SQVTM and CDR2 ANQGSEA. The CDR3 spans 12 residues. CDR3 DNA: TGCAGCGCGTACAGGGCCACCGGGGAGCTGTTTTTT. Protein sequence: CSAYRATGELFF.

The chain links TRBV2 to TRBJ1-4; D is unclear. CDR1 is SNHLY and CDR2 is FYNNEI in the germline V gene. The V and J ends lost 3 bases and 11 bases respectively, with 7 bases between them. There are 11 residues in the CDR3. Here the CDR3 DNA reads TGTGCCAGCAGTGATTTAGGGAAACTGTTTTTT. Translating gives CASSDLGKLFF.